This TCR beta chain was profiled in a study of T-cell memory formation after mild COVID-19. Study overall: Largely donor-specific sequence clusters came from two donors.

CDR1 SGHRS and CDR2 YFSETQ come from the germline V gene. CDR3 length: 19 amino acids. J gave up 5 bases and V 0 bases, and 16 bases lay outside the gene matches. General study points: The pre-infection memory compartment contained some responding clones, suggesting cross-reactive memory joined. Among clones peaking at day 37 in the second wave, SARS-CoV-2 specificity remained unconfirmed.

cDNA libraries for TCR alpha and TCR beta, carrying sample barcodes and UMIs, came from 5'RACE with constant-segment primers. TCRdb re-called the 5' RACE reads through MiXCR, storing one row per CDR3 protein. In the table there are tens of thousands of distinct CDR3 sequences, over 15% of which are singletons. Points on this clonotype: Antigen: not known.

The sample comprised PBMCs or a T cell subset sorted from them (not recorded which). V gene TRBV5-1 combines with J gene TRBJ2-3, with 9 bases matching TRBD2. The clonotype comes from an adult woman who had mild COVID-19 (a few samples of this study predate the infection). Cell type and time point are not known. CDR3 sequence: CASSLAISTQAGGKDTQYF. The CDR3 DNA is TGCGCCAGCAGCTTGGCCATCAGCACCCAAGCGGGGGGAAAAGATACGCAGTATTTT.